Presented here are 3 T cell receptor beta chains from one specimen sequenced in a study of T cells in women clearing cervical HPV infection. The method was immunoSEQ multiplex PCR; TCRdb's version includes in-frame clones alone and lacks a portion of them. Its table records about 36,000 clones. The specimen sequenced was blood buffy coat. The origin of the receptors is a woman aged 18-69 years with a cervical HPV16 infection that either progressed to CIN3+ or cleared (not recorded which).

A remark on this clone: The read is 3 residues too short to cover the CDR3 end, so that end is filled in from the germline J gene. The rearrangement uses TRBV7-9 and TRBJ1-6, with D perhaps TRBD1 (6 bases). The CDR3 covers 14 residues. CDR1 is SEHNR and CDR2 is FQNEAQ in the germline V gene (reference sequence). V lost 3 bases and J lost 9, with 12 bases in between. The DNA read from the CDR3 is TGTGCCAGCAGCTTGACAGGAGGCGCTTCACCC. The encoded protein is CASSLTGGASP. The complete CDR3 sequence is CASSLTGGASPLHF. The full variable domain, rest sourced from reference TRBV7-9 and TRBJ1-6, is DTGVSQNPRHKITKRGQNVTFRCDPISEHNRLYWYRQTLGQGPEFLTYFQNEAQLEKSRLLSDRFSAERPKGSFSTLEIQRTEQGDSAMYLCASSLTGGASPLHFGNGTRLTVT.

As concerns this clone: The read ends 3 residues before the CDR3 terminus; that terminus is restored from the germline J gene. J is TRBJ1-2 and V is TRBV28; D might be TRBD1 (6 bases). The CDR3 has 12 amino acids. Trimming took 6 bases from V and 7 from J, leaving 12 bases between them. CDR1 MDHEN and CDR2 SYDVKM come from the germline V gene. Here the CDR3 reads CASSQGGGGYTF. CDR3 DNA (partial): TGTGCCAGCAGCCAAGGGGGGGGTGGC.

CDR3 residues: CASSSSSAYGYTF. The covered CDR3 bases are TGTGCCAGCAGCTCTAGCTCTGCCTATGGC. The chain combines TRBV7-9 with TRBJ1-2; D is undetermined. The read terminates 3 residues ahead of where the CDR3 ends, so the germline J gene completes it. CDR3 length equals 13 residues. V gave up 4 bases and J gave up 4 bases, with 10 bases separating them. The germline V gene has CDR1 SEHNR and CDR2 FQNEAQ (reference sequence).